The present T cell receptor (beta chain) was sequenced within a study of blood T cell repertoires in COVID-19. Study-level information: COVID-19 samples, acute and convalescent, were from the United States, Italy and Spain.

The CDR3 runs to 14 residues. Germline CDR1 and CDR2: SEHNR and FQNEAQ (reference sequence). Trimming took 5 bases from V and 5 from J, leaving 15 bases between them. Using immunoSEQ multiplex PCR, the repertoire was profiled, and TCRdb retains in-frame clones only, with some absent. The top ten clones hold about 1.7% of a sample with roughly 290,000 clones, about nine tenths of them seen once. The study recruited people aged 18 to 89 years across 24 US areas. Allocation to cohorts depended on clinical history reported by the participants. All recovered Cohort 3 donors got two negative PCRs, got clearance, or saw symptom resolution.

The source material was PBMCs or T cells enriched from blood (not recorded which). The chain links TRBV7-9 to TRBJ1-1, with D perhaps TRBD1 (5 bases). This clonotype originated in a woman aged 40 to 55 who had recovered from COVID-19. The CDR3 coding sequence is TGTGCCAGCAGCCATCTCCGGGGGATAACTGAAGCTTTCTTT. This translates into CASSHLRGITEAFF.